The 5 T cell receptor beta chains below come from one sample, sequenced in a study of shared clonotypes between healthy human individuals. Assay used: immunoSEQ multiplex PCR; TCRdb lists only in-frame clones, some missing. The profile shows around 750,000 clones, approximately 79% of them singletons. The sequencing sample was made of memory CD4+ T cells sorted from blood. The subset is: CD45RA-negative fraction. Receptor source: a woman aged 30 to 39 in good health.

The chain couples TRBV28 to TRBJ1-2; TRBD1 might be the D (6 bases). The V gene lost 6 bases and the J gene lost 4 bases, with 15 bases spanning the gap. This CDR3 has 14 amino acids. Germline V CDR1 and CDR2: MDHEN, SYDVKM. The CDR3 reads CASRKRGGGYGYTF. As DNA, the CDR3 is TGTGCCAGCAGGAAGAGGGGGGGCGGCTATGGCTACACCTTC.

About this clone itself: A far larger clone is one base from this, pointing to a likely read error. Other nucleotide sequences in the sample specify the same CDR3. The chain is built from TRBV7-3 and TRBJ1-1; 7 bases are shared with TRBD1. Germline CDR1 is SGHTA and CDR2 is FQGTGA. This CDR3 comprises 13 residues. J gave up 3 bases and V 4 bases, and 2 bases lay outside the gene matches. The CDR3 DNA sequence: TGTGCCAGCAGCTCGCAGGGGGACACTGAAGCTTTCTTT. This encodes CASSSQGDTEAFF.

This sequence joins TRBV11-2 and TRBJ1-4, with D unresolved. Germline-derived CDR1 and CDR2 are SGHAT and FQNNGV. The V end was cut by 5 bases, the J end by 8 bases, with 12 bases between. The CDR3 loop spans 13 amino acids. CDR3 bases: TGTGCCAGCAGCGCTAACACACCCGAAAAACTGTTTTTT. Translation: CASSANTPEKLFF.

The chain has TRBV5-1 and TRBJ1-2; 7 bases map to TRBD1. CDR1 and CDR2 (germline): SGHRS, YFSETQ. This CDR3 has 15 amino acids. V lost 0 bases to trimming and J lost 5 bases; unmatched junction nucleotides: 7. The chain's CDR3 is CASSLEGGGGYGYTF. The CDR3 bases are TGCGCCAGCAGCTTGGAGGGAGGGGGCGGATATGGCTACACCTTC.

This chain uses TRBV25-1 with TRBJ2-1; D unresolved. Trimming took 0 bases from V and 10 from J, leaving 4 bases between them. The length of the CDR3 is 11 residues. Germline assignment: CDR1 MGHDK and CDR2 SYGVNS. The CDR3 reads CASSEYREQFF. CDR3 in DNA: TGTGCCAGCAGTGAATATAGGGAGCAGTTCTTC.